This T cell receptor beta chain was obtained from a study of response to subunit inactivated influenza vaccine. TCRdb recomputed calls from the RT-PCR reads with MiXCR, one row per CDR3 protein. Of about 530,000 distinct CDR3 sequences listed, 10% to 15% were seen once; the top ten hold roughly a tenth. Whole-study results and caveats: Authors suggested seasonal influenza vaccinations each recruit few new T cells.

Points on this clonotype: Its antigen is currently unknown.

This receptor was identified in a man in his fifties or sixties who received an inactivated influenza vaccine. The input for sequencing was PBMCs from blood, taken on the day of vaccination.

The CDR3 DNA sequence: TGTGCCAGCAGAAGGACAGGGCTATCCTACGAGCAGTACTTC. Protein product: CASRRTGLSYEQYF. J is TRBJ2-7 and V is TRBV7-2; 8 bases line up with TRBD1. Germline CDR1 SGHTA, CDR2 FQGNSA. This CDR3 region has 14 residues. Unmatched junction bases numbered 5, after V lost 6 bases and J lost 1 base.